This TCR beta chain derives from a study of T and B cells in COVID-19 patients. Broader study findings: At recovery TRB diversity and richness exceeded healthy donors, after highly clonal active COVID-19 repertoires. Early severe-case samples and blood from mildly ill patients during symptoms were in short supply.

Germline V gives CDR1 MNHEY, CDR2 SVGEGT. V dropped 0 bases and J dropped 2 bases, with 20 bases sitting between them. CDR3 length: 20 residues. Worth noting for this clonotype: The antigen is not known.

Each TRB amplification used roughly 240-550 ng of genomic DNA from blood. TRB rearrangements were amplified by multiplex PCR with BIOMED2 TRB-A/B primers. Using its own MiXCR run on the multiplex PCR reads, TCRdb lists one record per CDR3 protein. The sample has about 8,200 distinct CDR3 sequences, 35% to 45% seen once. The sequence was obtained from a human donor who had recovered from COVID-19. Sequenced: blood. This chain joins TRBV6-2 or TRBV6-3 and TRBJ2-6, with D possibly matching TRBD1 (5 bases). The CDR3 bases are TGTGCCAGCAGTTACTCGATATCCCCAGGGCCTAAAACTGGGGCCAACGTCCTGACTTTC. This sequence encodes CASSYSISPGPKTGANVLTF.